This paragraph reports one T cell receptor (beta chain). The antigen is unknown. CDR3 size: 18 residues. Trimming at V came to 0 bases and at J to 0 bases, leaving 5 bases not matched to a gene. The entry originates in a study of yellow fever vaccine responses in identical twins. TCRdb re-analysed the RT-PCR reads in MiXCR, keeping a single row per CDR3 protein. The sample yields roughly 6,900 distinct CDR3 sequences, around 84% seen once. Study observations and caveats: Reportedly, the response of twins' T cells to the vaccine seemed partly convergent, partly personalized.

The specimen was T cells from blood (PBMCs), unsorted or a sorted subset (not recorded which), collected before or after yellow fever vaccination (not recorded which). The source of this sequence is a woman under 30 who received the yellow fever vaccine. The J gene is TRBJ2-6, the V gene TRBV23-1; TRBD1 agrees at 7 bases. TRBV23-1 is an open reading frame, and its role is uncertain. As DNA, the CDR3 is TGCGCCAGCAGTCAATCGGGCAGGGGGACCTCTGGGGCCAACGTCCTGACTTTC. This gives the protein CASSQSGRGTSGANVLTF.